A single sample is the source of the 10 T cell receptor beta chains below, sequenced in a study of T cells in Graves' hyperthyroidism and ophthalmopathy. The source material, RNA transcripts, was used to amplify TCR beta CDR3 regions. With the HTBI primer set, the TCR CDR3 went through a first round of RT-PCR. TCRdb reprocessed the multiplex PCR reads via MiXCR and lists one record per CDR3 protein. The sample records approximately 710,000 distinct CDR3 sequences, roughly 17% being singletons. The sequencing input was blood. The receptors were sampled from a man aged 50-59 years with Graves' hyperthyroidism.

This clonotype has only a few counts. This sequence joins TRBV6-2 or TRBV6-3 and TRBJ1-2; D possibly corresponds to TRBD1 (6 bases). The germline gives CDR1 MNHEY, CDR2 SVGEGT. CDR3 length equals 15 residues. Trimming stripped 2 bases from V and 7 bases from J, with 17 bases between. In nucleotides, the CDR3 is TGTGCCAGCAGTTACGCCTTCACCTACAGGGCTGGCTACACCTTC. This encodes CASSYAFTYRAGYTF.

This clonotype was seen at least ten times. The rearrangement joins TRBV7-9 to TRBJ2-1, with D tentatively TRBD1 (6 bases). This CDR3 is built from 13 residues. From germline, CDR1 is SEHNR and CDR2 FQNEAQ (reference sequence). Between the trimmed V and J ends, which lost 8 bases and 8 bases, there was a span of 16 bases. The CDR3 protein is CASGPQGIDEQFF. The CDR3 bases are TGTGCCAGCGGACCACAGGGTATCGATGAGCAGTTCTTC.

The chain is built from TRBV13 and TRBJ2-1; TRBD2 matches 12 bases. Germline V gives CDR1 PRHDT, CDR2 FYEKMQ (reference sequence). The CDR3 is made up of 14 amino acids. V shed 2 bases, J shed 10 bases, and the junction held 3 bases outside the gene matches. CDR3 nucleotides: TGTGCCAGCAGCTTACTAGCGGGAGGGTCGGAGCAGTTCTTC. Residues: CASSLLAGGSEQFF.

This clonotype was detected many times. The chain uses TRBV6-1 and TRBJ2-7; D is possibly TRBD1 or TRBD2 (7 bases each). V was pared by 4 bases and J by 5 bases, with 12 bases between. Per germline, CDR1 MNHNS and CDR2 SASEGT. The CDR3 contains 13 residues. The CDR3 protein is CASSGQGGNEQYF. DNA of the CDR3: TGTGCCAGCAGTGGACAGGGAGGGAACGAGCAGTACTTC.

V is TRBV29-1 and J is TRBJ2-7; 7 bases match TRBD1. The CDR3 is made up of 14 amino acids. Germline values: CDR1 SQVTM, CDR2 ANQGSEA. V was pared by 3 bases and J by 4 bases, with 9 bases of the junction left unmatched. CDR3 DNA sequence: TGCAGCGTTGATTGGGCAGGGGGTGGATACGAGCAGTACTTC. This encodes CSVDWAGGGYEQYF.

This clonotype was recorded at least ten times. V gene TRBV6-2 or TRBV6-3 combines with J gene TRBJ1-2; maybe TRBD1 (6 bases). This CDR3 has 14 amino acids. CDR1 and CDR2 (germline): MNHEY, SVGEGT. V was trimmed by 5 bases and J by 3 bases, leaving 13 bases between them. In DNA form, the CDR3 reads TGTGCCAGCAGTATGCGACAGGCTTACTATGGCTACACCTTC. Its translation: CASSMRQAYYGYTF.

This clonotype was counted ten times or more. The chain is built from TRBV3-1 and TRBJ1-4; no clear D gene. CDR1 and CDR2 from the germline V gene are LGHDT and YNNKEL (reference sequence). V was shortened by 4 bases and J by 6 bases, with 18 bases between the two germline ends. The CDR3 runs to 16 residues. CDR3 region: CASSRSRTDEDEKLFF. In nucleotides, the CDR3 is TGTGCCAGCAGCCGAAGTCGTACAGACGAAGATGAAAAACTGTTTTTT. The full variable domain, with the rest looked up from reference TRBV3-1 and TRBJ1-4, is DTAVSQTPKYLVTQMGNDKSIKCEQNLGHDTMYWYKQDSKKFLKIMFSYNNKELIINETVPNRFSPKSPDKAHLNLHINSLELGDSAVYFCASSRSRTDEDEKLFFGSGTQLSVL.

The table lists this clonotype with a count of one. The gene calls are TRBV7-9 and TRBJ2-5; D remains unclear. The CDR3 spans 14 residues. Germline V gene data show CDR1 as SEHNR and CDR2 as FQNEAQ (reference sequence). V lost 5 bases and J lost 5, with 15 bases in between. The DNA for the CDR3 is TGTGCCAGCAGCGGCAATGGGATCGGGGAGACCCAGTACTTC. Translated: CASSGNGIGETQYF.

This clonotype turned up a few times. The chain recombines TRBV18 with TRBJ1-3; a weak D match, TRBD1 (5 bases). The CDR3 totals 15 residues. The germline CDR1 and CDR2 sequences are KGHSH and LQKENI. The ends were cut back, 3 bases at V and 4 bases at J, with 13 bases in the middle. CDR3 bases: TGTGCCAGCTCACCTCCTTTGACAGCCGGAAACACCATATATTTT. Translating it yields CASSPPLTAGNTIYF.

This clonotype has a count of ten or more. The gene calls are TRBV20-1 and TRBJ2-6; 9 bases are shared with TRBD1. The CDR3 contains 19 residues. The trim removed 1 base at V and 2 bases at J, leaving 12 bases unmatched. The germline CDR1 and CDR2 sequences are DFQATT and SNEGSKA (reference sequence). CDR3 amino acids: CSARVSYRGLWAGANVLTF. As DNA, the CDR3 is TGCAGTGCTAGAGTTAGTTACAGGGGGCTCTGGGCTGGGGCCAACGTCCTGACTTTC.